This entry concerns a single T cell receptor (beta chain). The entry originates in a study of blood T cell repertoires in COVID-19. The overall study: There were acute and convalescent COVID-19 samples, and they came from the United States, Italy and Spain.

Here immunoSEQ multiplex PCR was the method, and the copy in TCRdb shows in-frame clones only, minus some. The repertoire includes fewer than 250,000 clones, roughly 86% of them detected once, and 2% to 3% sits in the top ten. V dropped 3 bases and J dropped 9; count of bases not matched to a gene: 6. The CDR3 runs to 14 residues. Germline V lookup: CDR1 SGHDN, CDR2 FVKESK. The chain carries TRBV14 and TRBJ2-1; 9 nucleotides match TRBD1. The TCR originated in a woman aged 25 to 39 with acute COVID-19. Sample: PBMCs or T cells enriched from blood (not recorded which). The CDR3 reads CASSHTGGVSEQFF. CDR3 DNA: TGTGCCAGCAGCCATACAGGGGGCGTGAGTGAGCAGTTCTTC.